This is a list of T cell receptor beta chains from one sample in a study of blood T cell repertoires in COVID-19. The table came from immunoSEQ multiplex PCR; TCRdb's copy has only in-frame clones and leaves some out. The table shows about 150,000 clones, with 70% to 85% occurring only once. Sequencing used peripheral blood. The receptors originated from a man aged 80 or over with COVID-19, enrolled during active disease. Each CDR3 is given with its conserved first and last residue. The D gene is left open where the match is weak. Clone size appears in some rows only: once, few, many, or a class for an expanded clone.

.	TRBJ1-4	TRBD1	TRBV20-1	TGCAGTGCTAGTATCGGGACAGGAAATGAAAAACTGTTTTTT	CSASIGTGNEKLFF
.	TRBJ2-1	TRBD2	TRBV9	TGTGCCAGCAGCCCAAGCCAGGGAGCGGGGGTTGTCTGGAATGAGCAGTTCTTC	CASSPSQGAGVVWNEQFF
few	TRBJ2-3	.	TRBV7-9	TGTGCCAGCAGCTCCAGGGATACGCAGTATTTT	CASSSRDTQYF
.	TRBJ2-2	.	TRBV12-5	TGTGCTAGTGGAGTCCTCTTCGCAGGGGACGTCGGGGAGCTGTTTTTT	CASGVLFAGDVGELFF
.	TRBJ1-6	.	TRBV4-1	TGCGCCAGCAGCCAAGATGCGGTCTTTAATTCACCCCTCCACTTT	CASSQDAVFNSPLHF
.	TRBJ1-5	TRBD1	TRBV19	TGTGCCAGTAGCACTACAGGGGGTAATCAGCCCCAGCATTTT	CASSTTGGNQPQHF
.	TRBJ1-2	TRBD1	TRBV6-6	TGTGCCAGCAGCCGGACAGGGGGTAGCTATGGCTACACCTTC	CASSRTGGSYGYTF
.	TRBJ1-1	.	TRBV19	TGTGCCAGTATCCCGACCTACAGGGTTTCTGAAGCTTTCTTT	CASIPTYRVSEAFF
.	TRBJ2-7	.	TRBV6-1	TGTGCCAGCAGTCCGCTCTCGGGAATCGGCGAGCAGTACTTC	CASSPLSGIGEQYF
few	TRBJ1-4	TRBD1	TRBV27	TGTGCCAGCAGTAGGGACAGGTTGGAAAAACTGTTTTTT	CASSRDRLEKLFF
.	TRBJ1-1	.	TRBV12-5	TGTGCTAGTGGTTTGGTACTATCAAGGGGGTGGAACACTGAAGCTTTCTTT	CASGLVLSRGWNTEAFF
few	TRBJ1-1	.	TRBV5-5	TGTGCCAGCAGATCAGGGACGGGGGGGAACACTGAAGCTTTCTTT	CASRSGTGGNTEAFF
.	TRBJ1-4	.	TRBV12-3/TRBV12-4	TGTGCCAGCAGTTCCCAGTATGAAAAACTGTTTTTT	CASSSQYEKLFF
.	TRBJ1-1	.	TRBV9	TGTGCCAGCAGCCGTAGGGGTGTGAACACTGAAGCTTTCTTT	CASSRRGVNTEAFF
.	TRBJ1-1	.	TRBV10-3	TGTGCCATCAGTGAGTCGGGGCAGGGTGAAGCTTTCTTT	CAISESGQGEAFF
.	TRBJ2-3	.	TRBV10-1	TGCGCCAGCAGTGAGTCGGGGATCTCCGCGGGGTACAGCACAGATACGCAGTATTTT	CASSESGISAGYSTDTQYF
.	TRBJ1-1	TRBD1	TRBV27	TGTGCCAGCAGTTCATGGACAGGGGGTAACACTGAAGCTTTCTTT	CASSSWTGGNTEAFF
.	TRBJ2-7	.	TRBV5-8	TGTGCCAGCCTAAACCGCGGACAGACCTACGAGCAGTACTTC	CASLNRGQTYEQYF
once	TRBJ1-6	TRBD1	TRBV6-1	TGTGCCAGCAGTGGCTTGCCGGGACAGGGTAGGGAACCTAATTCACCCCTCCACTTT	CASSGLPGQGREPNSPLHF
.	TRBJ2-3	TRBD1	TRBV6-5	TGTGCCAGCAGTTACGCCGGGACAGAATTCACAGATACGCAGTATTTT	CASSYAGTEFTDTQYF